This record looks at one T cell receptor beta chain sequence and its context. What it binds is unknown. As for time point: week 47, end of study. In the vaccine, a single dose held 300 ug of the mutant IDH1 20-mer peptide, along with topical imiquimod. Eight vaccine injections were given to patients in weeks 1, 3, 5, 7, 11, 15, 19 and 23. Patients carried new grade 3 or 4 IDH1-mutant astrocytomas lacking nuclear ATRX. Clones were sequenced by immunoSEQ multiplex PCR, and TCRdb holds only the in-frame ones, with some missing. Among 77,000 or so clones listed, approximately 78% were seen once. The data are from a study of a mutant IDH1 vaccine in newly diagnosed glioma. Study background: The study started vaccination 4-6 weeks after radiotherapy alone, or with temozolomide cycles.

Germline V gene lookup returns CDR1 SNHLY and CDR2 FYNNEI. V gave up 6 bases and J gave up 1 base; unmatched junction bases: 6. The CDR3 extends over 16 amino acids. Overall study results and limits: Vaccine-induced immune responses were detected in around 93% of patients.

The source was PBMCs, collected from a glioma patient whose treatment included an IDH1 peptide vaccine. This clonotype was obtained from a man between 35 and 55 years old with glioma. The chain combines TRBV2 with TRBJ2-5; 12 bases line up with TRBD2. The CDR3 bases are TGTGCCAGCAGCCGTACTAGCGGGAGGTCCCAAGAGACCCAGTACTTC. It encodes CASSRTSGRSQETQYF.